These 16 T cell receptor beta chains were all obtained from the same sample, sequenced in a study of blood T cells in healthy people across ages. For the second PCR, which ran for roughly 6 to 11 cycles, a sample-barcoded 5' primer and a J-beta primer mix were used. MiXCR was run by TCRdb on the 5' RACE reads, yielding one entry per CDR3 protein. The repertoire includes 800,000 to 950,000 distinct CDR3 sequences, roughly 28% of them detected once, and roughly a tenth sits in the top ten. This same sample was also part of a study on T cells of mothers and their children.

The sequenced material came from blood. Every receptor here comes from a woman aged 40 to 55 in good health.

This clonotype occurred many times. V gene TRBV20-1 combines with J gene TRBJ2-7; the D is unclear. The CDR3 runs to 13 residues. Germline CDR1 reads DFQATT; CDR2 reads SNEGSKA (reference sequence). V shed 0 bases and J shed 5 bases, with 11 bases lying between them. In DNA, the CDR3 is TGCAGTGCTAGAGATTCACGACTCCACGAGCAGTACTTC. Translated, it gives CSARDSRLHEQYF.

The chain has TRBV12-3 or TRBV12-4 and TRBJ2-5; D may be TRBD1 (6 bases). This CDR3 is built from 14 residues. Trimming left V 7 bases short and J 6 bases short, with 18 bases between. This CDR3 is CASKCTEQGKTQYF. CDR3 nucleotide sequence: TGTGCCAGCAAGTGTACAGAACAGGGAAAGACCCAGTACTTC.

In the case of this clonotype: Since a much larger clone is just one base distant, this may be a read error. The chain uses TRBV5-1 and TRBJ2-3; TRBD1 agrees at 10 bases. CDR1 SGHRS and CDR2 YFSETQ come from the germline V gene. The CDR3 has 16 residues. The CDR3 region has the DNA TGCGTCAGCAGCTATGGGGGACAGGGGCGCGCAGATACGCAGTATTTT. This sequence encodes CVSSYGGQGRADTQYF.

A word on this clonotype: Germline is not matched at one junction end, which may reflect a read error. The CDR3 sequence is CASSQATGVVTDTLYF. As DNA, the CDR3 is TGCGCCAGCAGCCAAGCTACAGGTGTCGTCACAGATACGCTGTATTTT. This chain joins TRBV4-1 and TRBJ2-3, with TRBD1 as a possible D gene (5 bases). In germline, CDR1 is MGHRA, CDR2 YSYEKL. This CDR3 is 16 amino acids long.

The chain couples TRBV15 to TRBJ1-2; D gene ambiguous. CDR3 length: 12 residues. Germline V gives CDR1 LNHNV, CDR2 YYDKDF (reference sequence). V lost 0 bases to trimming and J lost 8 bases, with 7 bases between them. CDR3 in DNA: TGTGCCACCAGCAGAGAGGTAGGAGGCTACACCTTC. This codes for CATSREVGGYTF.

Only a few counts were recorded for this clonotype. The chain recombines TRBV12-3 or TRBV12-4 with TRBJ1-2, with D uncertain. This CDR3 is built from 15 residues. Between the trimmed V and J ends, which lost 2 bases and 4 bases, there was a span of 14 bases. DNA for the CDR3: TGTGCCAGCAGTTTATCGCCCCGAGGGCCCTATGGCTACACCTTC. Protein: CASSLSPRGPYGYTF.

This clonotype was counted only a few times. The chain uses TRBV28 and TRBJ2-7; 9 bases align to TRBD1. Trimming at V came to 3 bases and at J to 8 bases, leaving 8 bases not matched to a gene. This CDR3 has 14 residues. Germline assignment: CDR1 MDHEN and CDR2 SYDVKM. Here the CDR3 reads CASSFGGQGLKQYF. The CDR3 DNA reads TGTGCCAGCAGTTTCGGGGGACAGGGCCTAAAGCAGTACTTC.

This clonotype was counted at least ten times. J is TRBJ2-3 and V is TRBV20-1; no clear D gene. CDR3 length: 11 amino acids. The V end lost 3 bases, the J end lost 4 bases, and 5 bases lay between the germline ends. Looked up from germline, CDR1 is DFQATT and CDR2 is SNEGSKA (reference sequence). This CDR3 is CSASSPDTQYF. The CDR3, as DNA: TGCAGTGCTAGTTCCCCAGATACGCAGTATTTT.

The genes are TRBV7-2 and TRBJ2-2; weak D call: TRBD2 (6 bases). V was shortened by 1 base and J by 5 bases, with 17 bases between the two germline ends. CDR1 and CDR2 from the germline V gene are SGHTA and FQGNSA. This CDR3 contains 17 residues. The CDR3 sequence is CASSLGGTQRRTGELFF. The CDR3, as DNA: TGTGCCAGCAGCTTAGGCGGGACCCAGCGAAGGACCGGGGAGCTGTTTTTT.

In its sample, this clonotype was seen many times. DNA for the CDR3: TGTGCCAGCAGCGTAGATGGGGGGCACGGCTACACCTTC. Its protein is CASSVDGGHGYTF. This chain joins TRBV9 and TRBJ1-2; a weak D match, TRBD1 (6 bases). Germline V gene sequence: CDR1 SGDLS, CDR2 YYNGEE. The CDR3 is 13 residues long. The V and J ends lost 0 bases and 8 bases respectively, with 11 bases between them. Full variable domain (remainder filled in from reference TRBV9 and TRBJ1-2): DSGVTQTPKHLITATGQRVTLRCSPRSGDLSVYWYQQSLDQGLQFLIQYYNGEERAKGNILERFSAQQFPDLHSELNLSSLELGDSALYFCASSVDGGHGYTFGSGTRLTVV.

This clonotype was seen a handful of times. The rearrangement joins TRBV7-2 to TRBJ2-5; D is unclear. Per the germline V gene, CDR1 is SGHTA and CDR2 is FQGNSA. The CDR3 totals 13 residues. Trimming took off 5 bases at V and 2 bases at J, with 9 bases between the two ends. The CDR3 region has the DNA TGTGCCAGCAGCGCCGAGCTACAAGAGACCCAGTACTTC. This sequence encodes CASSAELQETQYF.

This clonotype was detected only a few times. The CDR3 coding sequence is TGTGCCAGCAGTTTAACAGGGGAGGGTGGCTATGGCTACACCTTC. This encodes CASSLTGEGGYGYTF. The gene calls are TRBV9 and TRBJ1-2; 7 nucleotides line up with TRBD1. The V and J ends lost 5 bases and 4 bases, in that order; junction bases with no gene match: 11. This CDR3 is built from 15 residues. Germline V gene data show CDR1 as SGDLS and CDR2 as YYNGEE.

This sequence joins TRBV27 and TRBJ2-3; 7 bases match TRBD2. After removal of 1 base from V and 5 bases from J, the junction contained 3 bases not matched to a gene. This CDR3 spans 14 amino acids. CDR1 is MNHEY and CDR2 is SMNVEV in the germline V gene (reference sequence). CDR3 region: CASSLWRGLDTQYF. The CDR3 region has the DNA TGTGCCAGCAGTTTATGGCGGGGGTTAGATACGCAGTATTTT.

The table lists this clonotype with a few counts. J is TRBJ1-5 and V is TRBV6-1; the D is unclear. Trimming pared 5 bases from V and 0 bases from J, leaving 20 bases between. The germline gives CDR1 MNHNS, CDR2 SASEGT. The CDR3 spans 18 residues. DNA of the CDR3: TGTGCCAGCAGTCAAGGCGGGGAGGTGTGGTATAGCAATCAGCCCCAGCATTTT. This encodes CASSQGGEVWYSNQPQHF.

In this sample, this clonotype turned up many times. The chain combines TRBV5-1 with TRBJ1-2, with D hard to call. Germline CDR1 SGHRS, CDR2 YFSETQ. This CDR3 region has 14 residues. V was shortened by 0 bases and J by 3 bases, with 9 bases between the two germline ends. CDR3 DNA sequence: TGCGCCAGCAGCTTGGTCCCAGATGACTATGGCTACACCTTC. Amino acids: CASSLVPDDYGYTF.

The gene calls are TRBV6-5 and TRBJ1-1, with 9 bases aligning to TRBD1. This CDR3 has 15 residues. Germline lookup yields CDR1 MNHEY and CDR2 SVGAGI. V lost 6 bases and J lost 7; bases outside the gene matches: 12. The CDR3 spells CASRKKGTGLDEAFF. For the CDR3, the DNA is TGTGCCAGCAGAAAAAAGGGGACAGGGCTAGATGAAGCTTTCTTT.